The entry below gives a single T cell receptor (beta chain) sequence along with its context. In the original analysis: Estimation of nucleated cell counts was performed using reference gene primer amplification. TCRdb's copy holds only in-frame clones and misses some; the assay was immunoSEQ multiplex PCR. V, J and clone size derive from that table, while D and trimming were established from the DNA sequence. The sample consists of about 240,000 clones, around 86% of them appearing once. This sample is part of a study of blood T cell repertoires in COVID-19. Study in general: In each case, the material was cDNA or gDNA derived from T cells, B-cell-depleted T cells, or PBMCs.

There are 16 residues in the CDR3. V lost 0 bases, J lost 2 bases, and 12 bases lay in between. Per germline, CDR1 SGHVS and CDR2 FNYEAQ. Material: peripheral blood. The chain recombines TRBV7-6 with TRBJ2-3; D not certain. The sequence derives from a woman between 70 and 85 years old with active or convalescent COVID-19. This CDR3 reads CASSLARQYATDTQYF. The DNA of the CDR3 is TGTGCCAGCAGCTTAGCGAGGCAGTACGCCACAGATACGCAGTATTTT.